This T cell receptor (beta chain) was captured in a study of shared clonotypes between healthy human individuals. About the study: The donors, two women and three men, were aged 18 to 49. Each donor had three CD4 naive, three CD4 memory, two CD8 naive and one CD8 memory plate. Study findings and constraints: Incomplete sequencing of sorted subsets was indicated by rarefaction despite large depth.

Regarding this clone: The antigen is unknown.

Sorted-subset replicate PCRs used about 190 ng of genomic DNA. This amount corresponded to tens of thousands of T cell genomes. Sequenced by immunoSEQ multiplex PCR; TCRdb stores in-frame clones only, minus some. The sample yields about 1.1 million clones, around 78% seen once. The CDR3 runs 12 residues. From germline, CDR1 is PRHDT and CDR2 FYEKMQ (reference sequence). Trimming stripped 5 bases from V and 9 bases from J, with 11 bases between. V gene TRBV13 combines with J gene TRBJ1-5; D is uncertain. This TCR was recovered from a man aged 18 to 30 in good health. Some clones in this sample may be carry-over from other donors' samples. Sequencing was performed on memory CD4+ T cells from PBMCs. Indicated subset: CD45RA-negative fraction. The CDR3 DNA reads TGTGCCAGCAGCCGTTACCCCGGGCCCCAGCATTTT. It specifies CASSRYPGPQHF. Full variable domain (remainder filled in from reference TRBV13 and TRBJ1-5): AAGVIQSPRHLIKEKRETATLKCYPIPRHDTVYWYQQGPGQDPQFLISFYEKMQSDKGSIPDRFSAQQFSDYHSELNMSSLELGDSALYFCASSRYPGPQHFGDGTRLSIL.